What follows are 22 T cell receptor beta chains derived from one specimen sequenced in a study of T cells in Graves' hyperthyroidism and ophthalmopathy. The CDR3 regions of TCR beta were amplified from RNA transcripts. Using the HTBI primer set, a first-round RT-PCR was run on the TCR CDR3. TCRdb reprocessed the multiplex PCR reads via MiXCR and lists one record per CDR3 protein. This table has about 500,000 distinct CDR3 sequences, about 16% appearing once. Sequencing was done on a sample of blood. The receptors were sampled from a young woman with Graves' ophthalmopathy.

In this sample, this clonotype turned up many times. The J gene is TRBJ2-7, the V gene TRBV6-1; TRBD2 agrees at 10 bases. J lost 4 bases, V lost 6 bases, and 12 bases had no gene match. This CDR3 has 16 amino acids. Germline-derived CDR1 and CDR2 are MNHNS and SASEGT. CDR3 sequence (DNA): TGTGCCAGCAGCAGCGGACTAGCGGAGACTTCGTACGAGCAGTACTTC. Translated, it gives CASSSGLAETSYEQYF.

This clonotype was seen a handful of times. The chain recombines TRBV15 with TRBJ1-3, with unresolved D. The CDR3 covers 13 residues. Germline CDR1 and CDR2: LNHNV and YYDKDF (reference sequence). The V gene lost 10 bases and the J gene lost 4 bases, with 14 bases spanning the gap. CDR3 bases: TGTGCCATAAGAGACTTGAACGGAAACACCATATATTTT. Amino acids: CAIRDLNGNTIYF.

This clonotype was detected ten times or more. The J gene is TRBJ2-7, the V gene TRBV12-3 or TRBV12-4; D ambiguous. The V gene lost 5 bases and the J gene lost 9 bases, with 11 bases spanning the gap. CDR3 length: 11 residues. This CDR3 reads CASSLKGGQYF. In DNA form, the CDR3 reads TGTGCCAGCAGTCTTAAGGGCGGGCAGTACTTC.

This clonotype was seen many times. V and J are TRBV28 and TRBJ2-3; 7 bases are shared with TRBD2. Looked up from germline, CDR1 is MDHEN and CDR2 is SYDVKM. This CDR3 comprises 16 residues. V was pared by 6 bases and J by 3 bases, with 12 bases of the junction left unmatched. This chain's CDR3 is CASRPTQPSGTDTQYF. The CDR3 bases are TGTGCCAGCAGGCCAACGCAGCCTAGCGGTACAGATACGCAGTATTTT.

There are many counts of this clonotype. The genes are TRBV29-1 and TRBJ2-1; D gene uncertain. Germline loops: CDR1 SQVTM, CDR2 ANQGSEA. The CDR3 has 14 amino acids. V gave up 1 base and J gave up 3 bases, with 10 bases separating them. CDR3 sequence (DNA): TGCAGCGTTGAAGTCGGCGTCTTCTACAATGAGCAGTTCTTC. Amino acids: CSVEVGVFYNEQFF.

This clonotype was detected ten times or more. The chain carries TRBV6-1 and TRBJ1-1; no reliable D call. Germline V lookup: CDR1 MNHNS, CDR2 SASEGT. The CDR3 loop spans 14 amino acids. Trimming shortened V by 6 bases and J by 0 bases, and 11 bases separated the two germline ends. The CDR3 sequence is CASRFGDMNTEAFF. As DNA, the CDR3 is TGTGCCAGCAGGTTTGGGGATATGAACACTGAAGCTTTCTTT.

J is TRBJ2-7 and V is TRBV12-3 or TRBV12-4, with 8 bases that match TRBD2. The V segment lost 6 bases and the J segment 1 base; nucleotides outside the gene matches: 5. The CDR3 is 14 residues long. CDR3 bases: TGTGCCAGCAGACCTAGCGGGTTTTCCTACGAGCAGTACTTC. It is translated as CASRPSGFSYEQYF.

This clonotype was counted ten times or more. The chain is built from TRBV7-2 and TRBJ1-4, with D possibly matching TRBD1 (6 bases). Trimming shortened V by 1 base and J by 8 bases, and 20 bases separated the two germline ends. This CDR3 has 17 residues. Germline assignment: CDR1 SGHTA and CDR2 FQGNSA. This chain's CDR3 is CASSLGPGLTGGEKLFF. CDR3 DNA: TGTGCCAGCAGCTTAGGCCCGGGGTTGACAGGTGGAGAAAAACTGTTTTTT. Variable domain in full (rest from reference TRBV7-2 and TRBJ1-4): GAGVSQSPSNKVTEKGKDVELRCDPISGHTALYWYRQSLGQGLEFLIYFQGNSAPDKSGLPSDRFSAERTGGSVSTLTIQRTQQEDSAVYLCASSLGPGLTGGEKLFFGSGTQLSVL.

This clonotype was seen a few times. The J gene is TRBJ2-1, the V gene TRBV9; 7 bases are shared with TRBD2. CDR1 and CDR2 (germline): SGDLS, YYNGEE. After removal of 7 bases from V and 3 bases from J, the junction contained 10 bases not matched to a gene. CDR3 length: 15 residues. As DNA, the CDR3 is TGTGCCAGCTCAATCGGGGGGAGGGACTACAATGAGCAGTTCTTC. It yields the protein CASSIGGRDYNEQFF.

The chain is built from TRBV20-1 and TRBJ2-4, with 9 bases aligning to TRBD2. The length of the CDR3 is 18 residues. J was trimmed by 8 bases and V by 0 bases; bases with no gene match: 17. Germline CDR1 DFQATT, CDR2 SNEGSKA (reference sequence). CDR3: CSARDSTHGSGSNDIQYF. The CDR3 DNA reads TGCAGTGCTAGAGATTCCACCCATGGTAGCGGGAGTAATGACATTCAGTACTTC.

CDR3 in amino acids: CASGTGRVWVSPLHF. The DNA of the CDR3 is TGTGCCAGCGGCACTGGGCGGGTTTGGGTTTCACCCCTCCACTTT. The V call is TRBV28, the J call TRBJ1-6; no firm D call. Germline V gene data show CDR1 as MDHEN and CDR2 as SYDVKM. CDR3 length equals 15 residues. Trimming cost V 8 bases and J 9 bases, with 20 bases left between them.

The table lists this clonotype with a few counts. The chain employs TRBV7-9 and TRBJ2-5, with D uncertain. Germline V CDR1 and CDR2: SEHNR, FQNEAQ (reference sequence). The ends were cut back, 6 bases at V and 7 bases at J, with 27 bases in the middle. The CDR3 consists of 17 residues. The CDR3 loop is CASRFLLPGVRMGTQYF. CDR3 bases: TGTGCCAGCAGGTTTTTGCTGCCCGGCGTCCGGATGGGGACCCAGTACTTC.

The chain links TRBV5-5 to TRBJ1-1; D not resolved. Germline values: CDR1 SGHKS, CDR2 YYEKEE (reference sequence). Trimming cost V 0 bases and J 10 bases, with 19 bases left between them. The CDR3 covers 15 residues. CDR3 sequence (DNA): TGTGCCAGCAGCTTGGTTGGGGTGCATTTTTCCGGAGCTTTCTTT. This translates into CASSLVGVHFSGAFF.

This clonotype was seen only a few times. The chain links TRBV5-8 to TRBJ2-1; no clear D gene. CDR3 length: 12 residues. Germline-derived CDR1 and CDR2 are SGHTS and YDEGEE. Trimming took off 4 bases at V and 4 bases at J, with 6 bases between the two ends. The CDR3 here is CASSRLYNEQFF. The CDR3 DNA reads TGTGCCAGCAGCCGATTATACAATGAGCAGTTCTTC.

This clonotype was seen a handful of times. The J gene is TRBJ2-2, the V gene TRBV6-2 or TRBV6-3; D may be TRBD2 (6 bases). The length of the CDR3 is 15 residues. CDR1 MNHEY and CDR2 SVGEGT come from the germline V gene. Trimming removed 7 bases from V and 6 bases from J, with 18 bases in between. The CDR3 nucleotides are TGTGCCAGCAAACGATCGGAGAGGGAGGCCGGGGAGCTGTTTTTT. Translation: CASKRSEREAGELFF.

The chain recombines TRBV29-1 with TRBJ2-7; TRBD2 matches 14 bases. Unmatched junction bases numbered 2, after V lost 3 bases and J lost 1 base. This CDR3 region has 15 residues. Germline CDR1 SQVTM, CDR2 ANQGSEA. CDR3 sequence reads: CSVDGLAGGSYEQYF. CDR3 nucleotide sequence: TGCAGCGTTGATGGACTAGCGGGAGGTTCCTACGAGCAGTACTTC.

This sequence joins TRBV15 and TRBJ1-2, with 7 bases that match TRBD1. CDR1 LNHNV and CDR2 YYDKDF come from the germline V gene (reference sequence). V trimming: 1 base; J trimming: 6 bases; junction bases outside the gene matches: 2. This CDR3 is built from 13 residues. CDR3 nucleotides: TGTGCCACCAGCAGAGGACAGGGTAATGGCTACACCTTC. Encoded protein: CATSRGQGNGYTF.

This clonotype was counted ten times or more. The chain employs TRBV7-9 and TRBJ2-7; D ambiguous. Trimming shortened V by 3 bases and J by 7 bases, and 10 bases separated the two germline ends. Germline V lookup: CDR1 SEHNR, CDR2 FQNEAQ (reference sequence). The CDR3 runs to 12 residues. The CDR3 reads CASSLATLEQYF. Written as DNA, the CDR3 is TGTGCCAGCAGCTTGGCAACCTTGGAGCAGTACTTC.

The chain combines TRBV28 with TRBJ1-5, with 8 bases identical to TRBD1. This CDR3 region has 16 residues. Trimming removed 6 bases from V and 3 bases from J; junction bases left unmatched: 10. Germline CDR1 is MDHEN and CDR2 is SYDVKM. In DNA, the CDR3 is TGTGCCAGCAGGTTAGTGGGACAGGTCACCAATCAGCCCCAGCATTTT. This sequence encodes CASRLVGQVTNQPQHF.

Many counts were recorded for this clonotype. The chain uses TRBV3-1 and TRBJ2-5; D is tentatively TRBD1 or TRBD2 (6 bases each). Deletions cut 4 bases from V and 5 bases from J, with 14 bases between. Germline V lookup: CDR1 LGHDT, CDR2 YNNKEL (reference sequence). The CDR3 runs 14 residues. CDR3 sequence (DNA): TGTGCCAGCAGCCCCCGGGGGCTAGTCGAGACCCAGTACTTC. It specifies CASSPRGLVETQYF.

This chain uses TRBV27 with TRBJ2-3, with 8 bases lining up with TRBD1. The CDR3 runs 15 residues. Germline V lookup: CDR1 MNHEY, CDR2 SMNVEV (reference sequence). With V trimmed by 5 bases and J by 1 base, 5 bases remained unmatched. The CDR3 loop is CASSLDRGRTDTQYF. CDR3 DNA sequence: TGTGCCAGCAGTCTAGACAGGGGCCGCACAGATACGCAGTATTTT.

This clonotype was observed at least ten times. The chain is built from TRBV2 and TRBJ1-2; 8 bases line up with TRBD1. With V trimmed by 5 bases and J by 6 bases, 11 bases remained unmatched. Looked up from germline, CDR1 is SNHLY and CDR2 is FYNNEI. This CDR3 region has 15 residues. CDR3 residues: CASSSRQGQKDGYTF. CDR3 bases: TGTGCCAGCAGTAGTCGACAGGGGCAAAAGGATGGCTACACCTTC.